Listed below are T cell receptor beta chains from one sample, sequenced in a study of shared clonotypes between healthy human individuals. The table came from immunoSEQ multiplex PCR; TCRdb's copy has only in-frame clones and leaves some out. The sample carries about 2,100,000 clones, just over 90% recorded once. Input material: naive CD8+ T cells from PBMCs. The receptor source for this set is a man younger than 35 in good health. Some clones in this sample may be carry-over from other donors' samples. The CDR3 runs from the conserved cysteine through the conserved F or W. Fields, in order: CDR3 DNA, CDR3 protein, J gene, D gene, clone size, V gene. A D gene is named only where the DNA matches it firmly. A row's size may be missing; if present it is once, few, many or a size class.

TGTGCCAGCAGGCGAACAGGGGGCGGCCAGCCCCAGCATTTT CASRRTGGGQPQHF TRBJ1-5 TRBD1 NA TRBV6-5
TGTGCCAGAAGCCCATGTACCGCTAGCGGGAGAGGAGGGTTGAACACCGGGGAGCTGTTTTTT CARSPCTASGRGGLNTGELFF TRBJ2-2 TRBD2 NA TRBV5-3
TGTGCCAGCAGCTTTTTTACTAGCGGGAGTTTCAGGAATGAGCAGTTCTTC CASSFFTSGSFRNEQFF TRBJ2-1 TRBD2 NA TRBV13
TGTGCCAGCACCGATCCGGACATTGGCTATGGCTACACCTTC CASTDPDIGYGYTF TRBJ1-2 NA NA TRBV6-5
TGCGCCAGCAGCCAGGTCTCTGGAAACACCATATATTTT CASSQVSGNTIYF TRBJ1-3 NA NA TRBV4-1
TGTGCCAGCAGTAGAAGGCTAGCGGGATGGGATGAGCAGTTCTTC CASSRRLAGWDEQFF TRBJ2-1 TRBD2 NA TRBV27
TGTGCCAGCAGGCAACTAACGACCCCAGCCTACGAGCAGTACTTC CASRQLTTPAYEQYF TRBJ2-7 NA NA TRBV28
TGCAGCGTTGTGGGTCTCACGGGTTTTTTTGGGAACTATGGCTACACCTTC CSVVGLTGFFGNYGYTF TRBJ1-2 NA NA TRBV29-1
TGTGCCAGCAAGGCAGACAGGGTGAACGGCTACACCTTC CASKADRVNGYTF TRBJ1-2 TRBD1 NA TRBV9
TGCGCCAGCAGCTACAAGACTAGCGGGAGGGGTACCGGGGAGCTGTTTTTT CASSYKTSGRGTGELFF TRBJ2-2 TRBD2 NA TRBV5-1
TGCGCCAGCAGCCAAGGCCCCTCCTGGGGGAGCTATGGCTACACCTTC CASSQGPSWGSYGYTF TRBJ1-2 NA once TRBV4-1
TGTGCCAGCAGGCGACTAGCGGGAGATGTAAGCTACGAGCAGTACTTC CASRRLAGDVSYEQYF TRBJ2-7 TRBD2 NA TRBV27
TGTGCCAGCAGCTTGCTTGGGGTCTATGGCTACACCTTC CASSLLGVYGYTF TRBJ1-2 NA NA TRBV5-5
TGCGCCAGCAGCCGAGCGGGCGCCACAGATACGCAGTATTTT CASSRAGATDTQYF TRBJ2-3 NA NA TRBV4-3
TGTGCCAGCAGACTAAACACACGGGGACAGGGGACCGTCGGCTACACCTTC CASRLNTRGQGTVGYTF TRBJ1-2 TRBD1 NA TRBV11-2
TGCGCCAGCAGCCTCGGAGGGCCCTACGAGCAGTACTTC CASSLGGPYEQYF TRBJ2-7 NA NA TRBV4-1
TGTGCCAGCAGCTTAGCGACAATCACCGGGGAGCTGTTTTTT CASSLATITGELFF TRBJ2-2 NA NA TRBV7-9
TGTGCCAGCAGGGCCGCCGGGACTAGCGTCGTTTCCTACGAGCAGTACTTC CASRAAGTSVVSYEQYF TRBJ2-7 TRBD2 NA TRBV7-9
TGTGCCAGCAGCCCCGGGACAGATGGGGCCAACGTCCTGACTTTC CASSPGTDGANVLTF TRBJ2-6 TRBD1 NA TRBV7-9
TGTGCCAGCAGCTTAGCGAGGGGCCTACTCACTAACGGCGGCGGGGAGCTGTTTTTT CASSLARGLLTNGGGELFF TRBJ2-2 NA NA TRBV7-9
TGCAGCGTTGAAGATTTGGGGGGCGAAGCTGAAGCTTTCTTT CSVEDLGGEAEAFF TRBJ1-1 NA NA TRBV29-1
TGTGCCAGCAGCTTGGCAGGTACCACAGATACGCAGTATTTT CASSLAGTTDTQYF TRBJ2-3 NA NA TRBV7-9
TGTGCCAGCAGTTTTGGCACCTTCTACGAGCAGTACTTC CASSFGTFYEQYF TRBJ2-7 NA NA TRBV27
TGCGCCAGCACGACCTCGCCAGATACGCAGTATTTT CASTTSPDTQYF TRBJ2-3 NA NA TRBV5-1
TGTGCCAGCTCGCCAGAAGGCCTTACCGCTAACTATGGCTACACCTTC CASSPEGLTANYGYTF TRBJ1-2 NA NA TRBV18
TGTGCCAGCAGTCCACTCGGAAGCGGCGGGGGCTACGAGCAGTACTTC CASSPLGSGGGYEQYF TRBJ2-7 TRBD2 NA TRBV28
TGTGCCAGCAGCGGTGTGGGCCTAGAGCAGTTCTTC CASSGVGLEQFF TRBJ2-1 NA NA TRBV7-9
TGTGCCAGCAGCCAAGAAGGGACCTCCTACGAGCAGTACTTC CASSQEGTSYEQYF TRBJ2-7 NA once TRBV4-2
TGTGCCAGCAGCTTAGGAACTAGCGGGGTCAACACCGGGGAGCTGTTTTTT CASSLGTSGVNTGELFF TRBJ2-2 TRBD2 NA TRBV13
TGCGCCAGCAGCCAAGTTGCGGGACAGAGATCCTACGAGCAGTACTTC CASSQVAGQRSYEQYF TRBJ2-7 NA NA TRBV4-3
TGTGCCAGCAGCTCTTCGGCTGGGCCGGCGAACACCGGGGAGCTGTTTTTT CASSSSAGPANTGELFF TRBJ2-2 NA NA TRBV7-6